These T cell receptor beta chains were read from a single sample in a study of blood T cell repertoires in COVID-19. Assay used: immunoSEQ multiplex PCR; TCRdb lists only in-frame clones, some missing. The sample comprises over 150,000 clones, 85% of which are singletons, and 6.5% to 9% rests with the top ten. Sequencing used peripheral blood. All receptors derive from an elderly woman with COVID-19, enrolled during active disease. The CDR3 runs from the conserved cysteine through the conserved F or W. Fields, in order: clone size, V gene, J gene, D gene, CDR3 protein, CDR3 DNA. The D gene is left open where the match is weak. Clone size is shown for a subset of rows, as once, few, many or a class of expanded clone.

>NA|TRBV4-1|TRBJ2-3|NA
CASSLSVRPGTDTQYF
TGCGCCAGCAGCCTAAGCGTGCGCCCTGGCACAGATACGCAGTATTTT
>once|TRBV5-1|TRBJ2-7|TRBD1
CASSPQGASYEQYF
TGCGCCAGCAGCCCACAGGGGGCTTCCTACGAGCAGTACTTC
>few|TRBV18|TRBJ1-5|NA
CASSPTGNQPQHF
TGTGCCAGCTCACCAACAGGGAATCAGCCCCAGCATTTT
>NA|TRBV9|TRBJ2-1|NA
CASSKEGQTYNEQFF
TGTGCCAGCAGCAAGGAGGGGCAGACTTACAATGAGCAGTTCTTC
>NA|TRBV9|TRBJ1-2|TRBD1
CASGGTGNYGYTF
TGTGCCAGCGGAGGGACAGGGAACTATGGCTACACCTTC
>few|TRBV3-1/TRBV3-2|TRBJ2-5|NA
CASSQGLATPVGETQYF
TGTGCCAGCAGCCAAGGCCTTGCGACTCCTGTGGGAGAGACCCAGTACTTC
>NA|TRBV28|TRBJ1-5|TRBD1
CASKEGARQPQHF
TGTGCCAGCAAGGAGGGGGCTAGACAGCCCCAGCATTTT
>NA|TRBV5-1|TRBJ2-2|TRBD2
CASSPQISGSFSTGELFF
TGCGCCAGCAGCCCACAAATCAGCGGGAGCTTCTCCACCGGGGAGCTGTTTTTT
>once|TRBV29-1|TRBJ2-7|NA
CSIKTGNYEQYF
TGCAGCATTAAAACAGGAAACTACGAGCAGTACTTC
>NA|TRBV9|TRBJ1-1|TRBD1
CASSVVGGTANTEAFF
TGTGCCAGCAGCGTAGTTGGGGGGACAGCGAACACTGAAGCTTTCTTT
>NA|TRBV7-3|TRBJ2-1|NA
CASSFRGQAGYEQFF
TGTGCCAGCAGCTTTCGGGGACAAGCGGGATATGAGCAGTTCTTC
>NA|TRBV3-1/TRBV3-2|TRBJ2-1|TRBD2
CASSFGTSGYNEQFF
TGTGCCAGCAGCTTCGGGACTAGCGGTTACAATGAGCAGTTCTTC
>NA|TRBV5-1|TRBJ1-1|NA
CASSLDNPRDTEAFF
TGCGCCAGCAGCTTGGATAACCCAAGAGACACTGAAGCTTTCTTT
>NA|TRBV28|TRBJ1-2|NA
CASRDRSYGYTF
TGTGCCAGCAGAGACAGAAGCTATGGCTACACCTTC
>NA|TRBV11-2|TRBJ2-1|TRBD2
CASRTGGVLYNEQFF
TGTGCCAGCCGTACGGGGGGGGTTTTATACAATGAGCAGTTCTTC
>NA|TRBV5-6|TRBJ2-1|TRBD1
CASSLPGDVRDRYYNEQFF
TGTGCCAGCAGCTTGCCCGGGGACGTTCGGGACAGGTACTACAATGAGCAGTTCTTC
>once|TRBV5-6|TRBJ1-1|TRBD1
CASSGTGGRTEAFF
TGTGCCAGCAGCGGTACAGGGGGCCGGACTGAAGCTTTCTTT
>NA|TRBV9|TRBJ1-6|TRBD1
CASSMGGQTNSPLHF
TGTGCCAGCAGCATGGGGGGACAGACTAATTCACCCCTCCACTTT
>NA|TRBV6-5|TRBJ2-5|NA
CASRPGVGETQYF
TGTGCCAGCAGGCCGGGAGTGGGTGAGACCCAGTACTTC
>NA|TRBV6-5|TRBJ1-2|TRBD1
CASSPRQGYGYTF
TGTGCCAGCAGTCCACGACAGGGGTATGGCTACACCTTC
>NA|TRBV28|TRBJ1-1|NA
CASRTGQQNTEAFF
TGTGCCAGCAGGACCGGACAGCAAAACACTGAAGCTTTCTTT
>NA|TRBV9|TRBJ1-2|TRBD1
CASSVGTGDYYGYTF
TGTGCCAGCAGCGTAGGGACAGGGGACTACTATGGCTACACCTTC